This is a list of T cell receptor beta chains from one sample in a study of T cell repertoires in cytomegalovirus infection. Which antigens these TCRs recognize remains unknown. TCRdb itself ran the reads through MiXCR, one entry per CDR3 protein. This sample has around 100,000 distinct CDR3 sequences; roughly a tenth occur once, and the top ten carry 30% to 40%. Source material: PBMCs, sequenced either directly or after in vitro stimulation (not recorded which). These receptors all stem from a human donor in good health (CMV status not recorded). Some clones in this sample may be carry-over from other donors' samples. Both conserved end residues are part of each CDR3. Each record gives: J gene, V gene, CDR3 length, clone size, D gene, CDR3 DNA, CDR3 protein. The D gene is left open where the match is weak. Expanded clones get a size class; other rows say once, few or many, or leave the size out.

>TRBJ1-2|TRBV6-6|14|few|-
TGTGCCACCCGTCCGGGACACAGTAACTATGGCTACACCTTC
CATRPGHSNYGYTF
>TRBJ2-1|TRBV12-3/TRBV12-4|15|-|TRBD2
TGTGCCACCACCAGGGCGGGAGGGCCGAACAATGAGCAGTTCTTC
CATTRAGGPNNEQFF
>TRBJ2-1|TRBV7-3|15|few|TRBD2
TGTGCCAGCAGCTTAGCTGGACCGGGAGGCTATGAGCAGTTCTTC
CASSLAGPGGYEQFF
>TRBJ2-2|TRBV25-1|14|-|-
TGTGCCAGCAGTGAATATAAAGACACCGGGGAGCTGTTTTTT
CASSEYKDTGELFF
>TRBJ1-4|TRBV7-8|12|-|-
TGTGCCAGCAGCAAGGGTCGCGAAAAACTGTTTTTT
CASSKGREKLFF
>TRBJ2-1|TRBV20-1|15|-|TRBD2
TGCAGTGCTAGAGCCACCGGGACTACTTCCAATGAGCAGTTCTTC
CSARATGTTSNEQFF
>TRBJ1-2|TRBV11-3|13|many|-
TGTGCCAGCAGCTTAGATCTTGCATATGGCTACACCTTC
CASSLDLAYGYTF
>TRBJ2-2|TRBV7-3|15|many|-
TGTGCCAGCAGCATACTCAGCCCGGGGGCCGGGGAGCTGTTTTTT
CASSILSPGAGELFF
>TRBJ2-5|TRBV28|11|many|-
TGTGCCAGCACCGAGCGGCAGACCCAGTACTTC
CASTERQTQYF
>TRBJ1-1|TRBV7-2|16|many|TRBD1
TGTGCCAGCAGCTTAGCGTACAGGGGGCAGAACACTGAAGCTTTCTTT
CASSLAYRGQNTEAFF
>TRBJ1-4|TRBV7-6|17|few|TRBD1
TGTGCCAGCAGCCCCCCCGGGACAGGGAACCGGAATGAAAAACTGTTTTTT
CASSPPGTGNRNEKLFF
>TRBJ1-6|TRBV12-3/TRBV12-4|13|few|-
TGTGCCAGCAGAGCGAAGGGGTATTCACCCCTCCACTTT
CASRAKGYSPLHF
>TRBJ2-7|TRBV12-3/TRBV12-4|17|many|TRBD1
TGTGCCAGCACCTACAATATCCAGGACAGGGCATCCTACGAGCAGTACTTC
CASTYNIQDRASYEQYF
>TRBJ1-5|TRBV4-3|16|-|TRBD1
TGCGCCAGCAGCCAAGAAGACAGGGGGCTTCTTCAGCCCCAGCATTTT
CASSQEDRGLLQPQHF
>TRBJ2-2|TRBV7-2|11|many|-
TGTGCCAGCAGCCCGGGGGGGGAGCTGTTTTTT
CASSPGGELFF
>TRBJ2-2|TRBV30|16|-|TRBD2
TGTGCCTGGGGGGGACTAGCGGGAGGGAGAACCGGGGAGCTGTTTTTT
CAWGGLAGGRTGELFF
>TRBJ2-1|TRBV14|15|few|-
TGTGCCAGCAGCCAGATAGCGGTCTATTACAATGAGCAGTTCTTC
CASSQIAVYYNEQFF
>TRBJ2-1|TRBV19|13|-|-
TGTGCCAGTAGTATATCTAACAACAATGAGCAGTTCTTC
CASSISNNNEQFF
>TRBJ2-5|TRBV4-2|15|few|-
TGTGCCAGCAGCCTAGGGACTCAAATTCTGGAGACCCAGTACTTC
CASSLGTQILETQYF
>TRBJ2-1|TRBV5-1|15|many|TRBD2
TGCGCCAGCAGCCCCGGGACTAGCGGGAGAAATGAGCAGTTCTTC
CASSPGTSGRNEQFF
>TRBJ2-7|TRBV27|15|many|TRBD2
TGTGCCAGTTCTCGGGCGGGAGGGCCTGGGTACGAGCAGTACTTC
CASSRAGGPGYEQYF
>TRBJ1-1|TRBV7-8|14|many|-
TGTGCCAGCAGCGGACCTCCTTCGGGCACTGAAGCTTTCTTT
CASSGPPSGTEAFF
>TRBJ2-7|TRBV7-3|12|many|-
TGTGCCAGTGGGGATAATTACTACGAGCAGTACTTC
CASGDNYYEQYF
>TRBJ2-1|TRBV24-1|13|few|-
TGTGCCACCAGTGAATTGGCGAACAATGAGCAGTTCTTC
CATSELANNEQFF
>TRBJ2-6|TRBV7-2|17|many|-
TGTGCCAGCAGCTCGCGGTGGGTTCCGTCCGGGGCCAACGTCCTGACTTTC
CASSSRWVPSGANVLTF
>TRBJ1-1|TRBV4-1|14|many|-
TGCGCCAGCAGCCAAGATGGGGCGTGGACTGAAGCTTTCTTT
CASSQDGAWTEAFF
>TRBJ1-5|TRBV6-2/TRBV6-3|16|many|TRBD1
TGTGCCAGCAGTTCGGGACAGACACATAGCAATCAGCCCCAGCATTTT
CASSSGQTHSNQPQHF
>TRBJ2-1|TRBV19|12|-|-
TGTGCCAGTAGTCTGACTATTAATGAGCAGTTCTTC
CASSLTINEQFF
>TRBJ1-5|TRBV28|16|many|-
TGTGCCAGCAGTTTATGGGGCAGGGGATCAATTCAGCCCCAGCATTTT
CASSLWGRGSIQPQHF
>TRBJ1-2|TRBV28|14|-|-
TGTGCCAGCAGTTTAAGCAGGCTTAACTATGGCTACACCTTC
CASSLSRLNYGYTF
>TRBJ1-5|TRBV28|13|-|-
TGTGCCAGCAGGGGACTGTCTCAGGAAGCCCAGCATTTT
CASRGLSQEAQHF
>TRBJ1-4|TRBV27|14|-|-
TGTGCCAGCAGTGTGGGGGGTTTGGGTGAAAAACTGTTTTTT
CASSVGGLGEKLFF
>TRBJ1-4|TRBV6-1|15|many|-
TGTGCCAGCAGTGGACATCTCGACAGCGACCGAAAACTGTTTTTT
CASSGHLDSDRKLFF
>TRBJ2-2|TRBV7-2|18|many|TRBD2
TGTGCCAGCAGCTTAGAAGGGAGCGGGAGGGCGAACACCGGGGAGCTGTTTTTT
CASSLEGSGRANTGELFF
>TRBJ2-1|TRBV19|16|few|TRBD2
TGTGCCAGTAGCCTAGGACTAGCGGGAATTAGGAATGAGCAGTTCTTC
CASSLGLAGIRNEQFF
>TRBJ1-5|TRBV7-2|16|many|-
TGTGCCAGCAGCTTAGTTGCGGGGCTGATAAATCAGCCCCAGCATTTT
CASSLVAGLINQPQHF
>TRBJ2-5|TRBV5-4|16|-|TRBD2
TGTGCCAGCAGCTTGCCACTAGCGGGAGGACAAGAGACCCAGTACTTC
CASSLPLAGGQETQYF
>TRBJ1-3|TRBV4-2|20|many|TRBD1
TGTGCCAGCAGCCAGGCGTTGGGACAGGGTGGAGGGGGCTCTGGAAACACCATATATTTT
CASSQALGQGGGGSGNTIYF
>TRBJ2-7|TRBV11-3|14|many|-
TGTGCCAGCAGCTTAGACCCCCGGGGCTACGAGCAGTACTTC
CASSLDPRGYEQYF
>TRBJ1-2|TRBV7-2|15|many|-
TGTGCCAGCAGCTTAGCTGGATCGGGTGTTTCTGGCTACACCTTC
CASSLAGSGVSGYTF
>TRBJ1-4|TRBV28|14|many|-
TGTGCCAGCAACCAGGGGACAACTAATGAAAAACTGTTTTTT
CASNQGTTNEKLFF
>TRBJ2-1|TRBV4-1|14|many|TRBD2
TGCGCCAGCAGCCATGCCCCGGGAGGCAATGAGCAGTTCTTC
CASSHAPGGNEQFF
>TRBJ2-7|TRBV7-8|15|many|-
TGTGCCAGCAGCCCACCCTCGGGGGCCCAACTCGAGCAGTACTTC
CASSPPSGAQLEQYF
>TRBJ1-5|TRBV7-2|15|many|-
TGTGCCAGCAGCTTAGTTGGCAGGAGCAATCAGCCCCAGCATTTT
CASSLVGRSNQPQHF
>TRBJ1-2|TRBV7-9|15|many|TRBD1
TGTGCCAGCAGCTTAGGGTACAGGGGGAACTATGGCTACACCTTC
CASSLGYRGNYGYTF
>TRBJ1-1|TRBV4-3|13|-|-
TGCGCCAGCAGCCAAGATCCGAACACTGAAGCTTTCTTT
CASSQDPNTEAFF
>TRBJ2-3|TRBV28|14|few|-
TGTGCCACCCGACTAGGCGGGAGCACAGATACGCAGTATTTT
CATRLGGSTDTQYF
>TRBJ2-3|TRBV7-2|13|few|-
TGTGCCAGCAGCTCCCGGGTCCCAGATACGCAGTATTTT
CASSSRVPDTQYF
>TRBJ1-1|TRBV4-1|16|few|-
TGCGCCAGCAGCCAAGGCCGGCAGGTGAGGTCGACTGAAGCTTTCTTT
CASSQGRQVRSTEAFF
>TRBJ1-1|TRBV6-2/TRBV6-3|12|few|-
TGTGCCAGCAGTTCCCCCAGATCTGAAGCTTTCTTT
CASSSPRSEAFF
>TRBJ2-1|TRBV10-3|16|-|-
TGTGCCATCAGTGAGTCCGTGAAGGCTAGCGCCAATGAGCAGTTCTTC
CAISESVKASANEQFF